A single sample gave rise to the 30 T cell receptor beta chains below, sequenced in a study of blood T cell repertoires in COVID-19. The method was immunoSEQ multiplex PCR; TCRdb's version includes in-frame clones alone and lacks a portion of them. The table records a few hundred thousand clones, 84% of them present only once. Sequencing input: peripheral blood. Receptors originate from a woman between 40 and 55 years old who had recovered from COVID-19.

There are a few counts of this clone. The chain employs TRBV6-1 and TRBJ2-1; no clear D. CDR1 is MNHNS and CDR2 is SASEGT in the germline V gene. With 2 bases removed from V and 6 bases from J, the gap between germline ends came to 8 bases. The CDR3 runs to 13 residues. CDR3 region: CASSETDINEQFF. Written as DNA, the CDR3 is TGTGCCAGCAGTGAAACAGATATCAATGAGCAGTTCTTC.

The chain couples TRBV12-5 to TRBJ1-1; 7 bases fit TRBD1. V shed 5 bases and J 5 bases; nucleotides not matched to a gene: 14. CDR1 is LGHNT, CDR2 FRNRAP, per germline. This CDR3 spans 16 amino acids. CDR3: CASGPPWSEQGTEAFF. DNA for the CDR3: TGTGCTAGTGGTCCGCCATGGTCCGAACAGGGGACTGAAGCTTTCTTT. Full variable domain (remainder filled in from reference TRBV12-5 and TRBJ1-1): DARVTQTPRHKVTEMGQEVTMRCQPILGHNTVFWYRQTMMQGLELLAYFRNRAPLDDSGMPKDRFSAEMPDATLATLKIQPSEPRDSAVYFCASGPPWSEQGTEAFFGQGTRLTVV.

This rearrangement joins TRBV18 to TRBJ1-5, with D maybe TRBD1 (5 bases). Germline loops: CDR1 KGHSH, CDR2 LQKENI. The CDR3 loop spans 15 amino acids. Deletions cut 3 bases from V and 7 bases from J, with 16 bases between. CDR3 protein: CASSPRRSGGQPQHF. CDR3 nucleotide sequence: TGTGCCAGCTCACCTAGGCGGAGCGGGGGGCAGCCCCAGCATTTT.

CDR3 in DNA: TGTGCCAGCAGCCACGGACTAGCGGGGATCAATGAGCAGTTCTTC. It codes for CASSHGLAGINEQFF. This chain joins TRBV3-1 (or the pseudogene TRBV3-2) and TRBJ2-1, with 12 bases that match TRBD2. The germline V gene has CDR1 LGHDT and CDR2 YNNKEL (reference sequence). Trimming cost V 3 bases and J 6 bases; bases outside gene matches: 3. This CDR3 comprises 15 residues.

The chain uses TRBV19 and TRBJ2-3; 8 bases are shared with TRBD2. Germline CDR1 and CDR2: LNHDA and SQIVND (reference sequence). The ends lost 6 bases at V and 3 bases at J; junction bases unmatched: 8. The CDR3 is 15 residues long. CDR3 nucleotide sequence: TGTGCCAGTAGAAAACCGGGACTAGTTACAGATACGCAGTATTTT. Translated: CASRKPGLVTDTQYF.

This rearrangement joins TRBV15 to TRBJ2-1, with 12 bases aligning to TRBD2. CDR1 is LNHNV and CDR2 is YYDKDF in the germline V gene (reference sequence). The ends lost 0 bases at V and 2 bases at J; junction bases unmatched: 2. The CDR3 is 17 amino acids. CDR3 residues: CATSRDLAGGAYNEQFF. CDR3 bases: TGTGCCACCAGCAGAGATCTAGCGGGGGGGGCCTACAATGAGCAGTTCTTC.

J is TRBJ2-3 and V is TRBV5-1; 8 bases line up with TRBD1. This CDR3 region has 15 residues. Germline CDR1 reads SGHRS; CDR2 reads YFSETQ. V trimming: 4 bases; J trimming: 5 bases; junction bases outside the gene matches: 9. The DNA of the CDR3 is TGCGCCAGCAGCCTCTCGACAGGGGTCAGAGATACGCAGTATTTT. It translates to CASSLSTGVRDTQYF.

This chain links TRBV7-9 with TRBJ1-5; D gene uncertain. Germline CDR1 and CDR2: SEHNR and FQNEAQ (reference sequence). Deletions cut 5 bases from V and 7 bases from J, with 15 bases between. The CDR3 length is 14 residues. The CDR3 DNA reads TGTGCCAGCAGCCCGGTAGGTGGAGGGCAGCCCCAGCATTTT. Residues: CASSPVGGGQPQHF.

At least ten counts were recorded for this clone. V gene TRBV4-3 combines with J gene TRBJ2-1; D is possibly TRBD2 (5 bases). CDR1 and CDR2 from the germline V gene are LGHNA and YSLEER. V lost 2 bases to trimming and J lost 7 bases, with 12 bases between them. This CDR3 is built from 14 residues. This CDR3 is CASSQYRGWNEQFF. The DNA for the CDR3 is TGCGCCAGCAGCCAATATCGGGGTTGGAATGAGCAGTTCTTC.

The V call is TRBV6-5, the J call TRBJ1-5; 7 nucleotides match TRBD1. The CDR3 covers 13 residues. From germline, CDR1 is MNHEY and CDR2 SVGAGI. V trimming: 10 bases; J trimming: 1 base; junction bases outside the gene matches: 4. The CDR3: CATETGSNQPQHF. In nucleotides, the CDR3 is TGTGCCACCGAGACAGGGAGCAATCAGCCCCAGCATTTT.

Regarding this clone: This CDR3 is also generated by other DNA sequences in the sample. The V call is TRBV7-9, the J call TRBJ2-7; tentatively, D is TRBD1 (5 bases). Germline V gene lookup returns CDR1 SEHNR and CDR2 FQNEAQ (reference sequence). V was clipped by 5 bases and J by 0 bases, with 11 bases between them. The CDR3 sequence is 14 residues long. CDR3 in DNA: TGTGCCAGCAGCCCAGGGTCGAGCTCCTACGAGCAGTACTTC. Translated, it gives CASSPGSSSYEQYF.

V is TRBV7-2 and J is TRBJ2-5; perhaps TRBD1 as D (5 bases). This CDR3 comprises 15 residues. Trimming took 5 bases from V and 3 from J, leaving 16 bases between them. Germline assignment: CDR1 SGHTA and CDR2 FQGNSA. In DNA, the CDR3 is TGTGCCAGCAGCCTTTACCAGGGTGGAGAAGAGACCCAGTACTTC. Protein sequence: CASSLYQGGEETQYF.

This chain links TRBV5-1 with TRBJ2-1; perhaps TRBD1 as D (5 bases). The V end lost 0 bases, the J end lost 1 base, and 5 bases lay between the germline ends. Germline lookup yields CDR1 SGHRS and CDR2 YFSETQ. The CDR3 loop spans 14 amino acids. The CDR3 reads CASSLAGSYNEQFF. The CDR3 coding sequence is TGCGCCAGCAGCTTGGCAGGGTCCTACAATGAGCAGTTCTTC.

The J gene is TRBJ1-2, the V gene TRBV28; D not resolved. Deletions cut 7 bases from V and 4 bases from J, with 22 bases between. The CDR3 contains 16 residues. Looked up from germline, CDR1 is MDHEN and CDR2 is SYDVKM. The CDR3 is CASTNRERQRGYGYTF. Written as DNA, the CDR3 is TGTGCCAGCACTAATAGGGAAAGGCAACGGGGCTATGGCTACACCTTC.

V gene TRBV2 combines with J gene TRBJ2-7; TRBD2 aligns across 15 bases. The CDR3 is 18 residues long. The germline V gene encodes CDR1 SNHLY and CDR2 FYNNEI. The junction had 9 bases not matched to a gene; V was cut back by 6 bases and J by 0 bases. This CDR3 reads CASRTAGTSGGSSYEQYF. In DNA form, the CDR3 reads TGTGCCAGCAGGACTGCCGGGACTAGCGGGGGGAGCTCCTACGAGCAGTACTTC.

This rearrangement joins TRBV6-5 to TRBJ2-5; possibly TRBD2 for D (6 bases). Germline CDR1 is MNHEY and CDR2 is SVGAGI. The V end lost 5 bases, the J end lost 0 bases, and 13 bases lay between the germline ends. The CDR3 extends over 15 amino acids. CDR3: CASSRGTWYQETQYF. The CDR3 DNA follows: TGTGCCAGCAGTCGGGGGACTTGGTACCAAGAGACCCAGTACTTC.

This clone came up a few times. The V and J genes are TRBV4-1 and TRBJ2-6; a weak D match, TRBD1 (5 bases). Trimming took off 1 base at V and 4 bases at J, with 14 bases between the two ends. This CDR3 contains 17 residues. Looked up from germline, CDR1 is MGHRA and CDR2 is YSYEKL. In DNA, the CDR3 is TGCGCCAGCAGCCAAGTAGAATCAGGGTCGGGGGCCAACGTCCTGACTTTC. Protein product: CASSQVESGSGANVLTF.

This chain connects TRBV5-1 to TRBJ2-3; 8 bases map to TRBD1. CDR1 is SGHRS and CDR2 is YFSETQ in the germline V gene. This CDR3 contains 12 residues. V trimming: 2 bases; J trimming: 13 bases; junction bases outside the gene matches: 6. In DNA, the CDR3 is TGCGCCAGCAGCTTATCCGGGACAGGCGAGTATTTT. This codes for CASSLSGTGEYF.

This chain uses TRBV6-5 with TRBJ1-1; D possibly corresponds to TRBD1 (6 bases). This CDR3 is built from 15 residues. Trimming shortened V by 5 bases and J by 5 bases, and 18 bases separated the two germline ends. Per germline, CDR1 MNHEY and CDR2 SVGAGI. This CDR3 is CASSRPLQGGTEAFF. The DNA of the CDR3 is TGTGCCAGCAGTAGGCCATTACAGGGAGGGACTGAAGCTTTCTTT.

The chain is built from TRBV7-2 and TRBJ2-7; D might be TRBD1 (6 bases). The V and J ends lost 1 base and 5 bases respectively, with 12 bases between them. Germline CDR1 SGHTA, CDR2 FQGNSA. The CDR3 has 14 residues. CDR3 loop: CASSLGQGRHEQYF. The CDR3, as DNA: TGTGCCAGCAGCTTAGGGCAGGGGCGACACGAGCAGTACTTC. The whole variable domain, remainder taken from reference TRBV7-2 and TRBJ2-7, is GAGVSQSPSNKVTEKGKDVELRCDPISGHTALYWYRQSLGQGLEFLIYFQGNSAPDKSGLPSDRFSAERTGGSVSTLTIQRTQQEDSAVYLCASSLGQGRHEQYFGPGTRLTVT.

CDR3 sequence (DNA): TGTGCCAGCAGTCCCGACAGGGGGAACACTGAAGCTTTCTTT. Its translation is CASSPDRGNTEAFF. The chain uses TRBV6-5 and TRBJ1-1; 8 positions agree with TRBD1. The ends lost 5 bases at V and 1 base at J; junction bases unmatched: 3. CDR1 MNHEY and CDR2 SVGAGI come from the germline V gene. The CDR3 length is 14 residues.

The CDR3 spells CASSQAPAGGSTDTQYF. The CDR3 DNA is TGCGCCAGCAGCCAAGCTCCAGCGGGGGGAAGCACAGATACGCAGTATTTT. V usage is TRBV4-3 and J usage is TRBJ2-3, with 9 bases matching TRBD2. The CDR3 is 17 residues long. The V gene end was trimmed by 1 base and the J gene end by 0 bases; junction bases not matched to a gene: 5. CDR1 and CDR2 (germline): LGHNA, YSLEER.

The V gene is TRBV19, the J gene TRBJ1-1; no reliable D call. CDR3 length equals 12 residues. Per the germline V gene, CDR1 is LNHDA and CDR2 is SQIVND (reference sequence). Trimming took off 6 bases at V and 8 bases at J, with 13 bases between the two ends. The CDR3 reads CASSPRGGEAFF. In DNA, the CDR3 is TGTGCCAGTAGCCCCAGAGGAGGGGAAGCTTTCTTT.

This chain links TRBV2 with TRBJ1-4; 9 nucleotides agree with TRBD1. The CDR3 has 16 amino acids. With V trimmed by 2 bases and J by 6 bases, 7 bases remained unmatched. Germline V CDR1 and CDR2: SNHLY, FYNNEI. The CDR3 DNA is TGTGCCAGCAGTGAACAGGGACAGGGTTTCTATGAAAAACTGTTTTTT. Translating gives CASSEQGQGFYEKLFF.

J is TRBJ2-7 and V is TRBV6-6, with TRBD2 matching 10 bases. Germline CDR1 MNHNY, CDR2 SVGAGI (reference sequence). The CDR3 is 16 amino acids. J gave up 3 bases and V 4 bases, and 9 bases lay outside the gene matches. The CDR3 protein is CASSSAQTSGYYEQYF. DNA of the CDR3: TGTGCCAGCAGTTCCGCACAGACTAGCGGGTACTACGAGCAGTACTTC.

The genes are TRBV30 and TRBJ1-5; D remains unclear. Trimming removed 1 base from V and 0 bases from J, with 10 bases in between. This CDR3 is 15 amino acids long. Per the germline V gene, CDR1 is GTSNPN and CDR2 is SVGIG (reference sequence). As DNA, the CDR3 is TGTGCCTGGAGTGAAGGACTGATTAGCAATCAGCCCCAGCATTTT. Amino acids: CAWSEGLISNQPQHF.

This rearrangement joins TRBV3-1 (or the pseudogene TRBV3-2) to TRBJ2-3; maybe TRBD1 (5 bases). The CDR3 is made up of 19 amino acids. In germline, CDR1 is LGHDT, CDR2 YNNKEL (reference sequence). V lost 0 bases, J lost 0 bases, and 19 bases lay in between. CDR3 in DNA: TGTGCCAGCAGCCAAGAGGGGCCAGAAAGGACACTTAGCACAGATACGCAGTATTTT. Translation: CASSQEGPERTLSTDTQYF.

V and J are TRBV20-1 and TRBJ1-6; 9 bases fit TRBD1. Germline V gene data show CDR1 as DFQATT and CDR2 as SNEGSKA (reference sequence). Germline trimming cut 3 bases from V and 9 bases from J; bases unmatched to any gene: 12. The CDR3 contains 16 residues. Here the CDR3 reads CSASAAGTGSSSPLHF. The CDR3, as DNA: TGCAGTGCTAGTGCAGCCGGGACAGGGAGTAGTTCACCCCTCCACTTT.

The chain recombines TRBV20-1 with TRBJ2-7; 14 nucleotides line up with TRBD2. The trim removed 3 bases at V and 1 base at J, leaving 8 bases unmatched. The CDR3 extends over 17 amino acids. Germline CDR1 is DFQATT and CDR2 is SNEGSKA (reference sequence). The CDR3 bases are TGCAGTGCTAGTCTATCCGGGACTAGCGGGGGATCCTACGAGCAGTACTTC. Translation gives CSASLSGTSGGSYEQYF.

This chain connects TRBV7-2 to TRBJ2-2, with D perhaps TRBD2 (5 bases). Germline V lookup: CDR1 SGHTA, CDR2 FQGNSA. V was shortened by 4 bases and J by 3 bases, with 9 bases between the two germline ends. The CDR3 totals 14 residues. The CDR3 nucleotides are TGTGCCAGCAGCTCCCGGACTGACACCGGGGAGCTGTTTTTT. It yields the protein CASSSRTDTGELFF. The whole variable domain, filled in from reference TRBV7-2 and TRBJ2-2, reads GAGVSQSPSNKVTEKGKDVELRCDPISGHTALYWYRQSLGQGLEFLIYFQGNSAPDKSGLPSDRFSAERTGGSVSTLTIQRTQQEDSAVYLCASSSRTDTGELFFGEGSRLTVL.